Sequencing of this T cell receptor (beta chain) was carried out in a study of human T cells and chemical hapten exposure (dated by TCRdb to 2020 to 2022). General notes on the study: For sensitization, 2% DPC in acetone was applied to a roughly 2 cm by roughly 2 cm area of upper inner arm skin. Patients additionally received weekly therapeutic DPC doses to the scalp throughout the roughly 23-week study period. Patch testing was done on the upper back using Finn chambers containing 0.01% DPC, and results were scored after 6 days according to International Contact Dermatitis Research Group standards. Alopecia areata with under or over 50% scalp involvement, alopecia totalis and alopecia universalis were represented in the patient cohort, which was mostly female. Libraries were combined into a pool for sequencing, and differences in TCR yield between samples came mainly from small differences in library volumes within the pool. In alopecia patients, the study followed how the peripheral blood TCR repertoire changed in vivo over primary and secondary sensitization to diphenylcyclopropenone (DPC), a hapten. Blood was sampled from patients pre-sensitization (week 0) and at 2, 6 and about 24 weeks after DPC sensitization. For TCR sequencing, blood came from 25 to 35 alopecia patients at anywhere from one to four time points (pre-sensitization, 2, 6 and 24 weeks). Broader findings and caveats from the paper: Because all patients had alopecia, a presumed autoimmune disease, the immune response of the patients might differ from that of healthy individuals. A positive correlation was found between the number of PT1 expanded TCRs and patch test score, with significance reached at thresholds 8, 16 and 32 but not 4. Repeated subsampling changed both the strength of the expansion versus patch-test correlation and the threshold at which the correlation became significant. The number of TCRs above 1 in 1000 frequency did not change with DPC sensitization; there was no evidence of global repertoire structure alterations. Expanded TCRs formed significantly more large CDR3 similarity clusters than pre-sensitization or healthy control sets, consistent with antigen-driven responses.

Via the germline V gene, CDR1 is MGHRA and CDR2 YSYEKL. Inclusive of the bounding cysteine and phenylalanine, the CDR3 is 17 residues long. CDR3 DNA only is kept here, 51 bases in frame from base 1. V loses 3 bases, J loses 1 base, and the germline ends lie 16 bases apart. During library preparation, unique molecular identifiers were attached to individual cDNA molecules so that TCRs could be counted quantitatively and reproducibly. From each blood RNA sample, both TCR alpha and TCR beta chains were sequenced. The published analysis was carried out like this. Samples had a median of roughly 87,000 TCRs, with a range from roughly 23,224 to 700,000. The Decombinator software suite was used to annotate the V, J and CDR3 of the TCR reads. For PS versus PT1 abundance plots, all samples were subsampled to the same number of TCRs (28,000). Expanded TCRs were defined as absent before sensitization and observed at least eight times at the 2-week time point. TCRdb ran its own pipeline on the public reads, namely fastp trimming at Q25 and MiXCR clone calling, and kept in-frame beta chains. CDR3 protein duplicates are merged, each entry listing the most common genes and DNA. None of the V and J calls come from the authors' own analysis; TCRdb made them. The sample table records around 1,600 distinct CDR3 sequences; around 50% of these occur just once. The ten largest account for under 4.5% of the sample.

Concerning this clonotype: Its antigen remains undetermined. Base quality data are lacking; no much larger clone is found one base away.

The treatment or condition label on this specimen signifies: therapeutic diphenylcyclopropenone sensitization with weekly scalp DPC. At every patch-test visit, the blood draw took place before the patch test was put on. Patients were considered eligible if aged 18 to 70, diagnosed with alopecia and deemed suitable for DPC therapy, and patients were excluded if pregnant. Total RNA was extracted from unfractionated whole blood collected in Tempus Blood RNA tubes. This specimen consisted of whole blood, obtained before DPC sensitization or 2, 6, or about 24 weeks after (not recorded which). This chain is built from TRBV4-1 and TRBJ2-1; the D gene identity is not certain. This TCR was recovered from an adult with alopecia areata. Some clones in this sample may be carry-over from other donors' samples. This table probably holds off-target reads from a library built for another chain. CDR3 loop: CASSQPGLIASYNEQFF. The bases read TGCGCCAGCAGCCAGCCGGGTCTCATTGCTTCCTACAATGAGCAGTTCTTC.